This TCR beta chain is from a study of post-analysis software for immune sequencing data (dated by TCRdb to about 2015). General notes on the study: The recorded disease courses included relapsing-remitting, secondary progressive and progressive-relapsing multiple sclerosis, and some patients had no subtype annotation. The multiple sclerosis patient repertoires were compared with more than 9 previously published healthy control repertoires from donors aged about 6 to 26 years. A subset of samples was prepared in parallel using single-end sample barcoding, then pooled and co-amplified after Illumina adapter ligation.

To demonstrate the VDJtools post-analysis software, the study profiled TCR beta repertoires from the peripheral blood of 10 to 15 young patients with multiple sclerosis. The patients with multiple sclerosis were children and adolescents between about 6 and 16 years of age. The library was produced with PCR. Sequenced using an Illumina HiSeq 2500. Unique molecular identifiers were incorporated into TCR beta cDNA libraries to reduce PCR and sequencing biases. Roughly 500,000 cDNA molecules were obtained for every 1 to 10 million input T cells, so each molecule roughly corresponded to one T cell. Patient libraries were prepared and sequenced with the same protocol used for the earlier healthy control dataset. Samples belonging to the same batch were prepared together, multiplexed and sequenced on a shared HiSeq lane. The paper's processing steps were these. MIGEC was used to process the raw barcoded reads, and molecular identifier groups with only a single read were discarded before consensus assembly and CDR3 extraction. Clonotype tables were post-analysed with VDJtools, normalizing diversity by down-sampling all datasets to the smallest sample size. In repertoire overlap clustering, CDR3 amino acid sequences, but not nucleotide sequences, were matched to correct batch-related cross-sample contamination. Through fastp at Q25 and MiXCR, TCRdb rebuilt clones from the public reads, retaining in-frame beta chains. Identical CDR3 proteins give one entry, which carries the most common genes and DNA. TCRdb, not the original authors, processed these V and J calls. The sample table holds fewer than 850,000 distinct CDR3 sequences, of which roughly 29% were seen once. Roughly 0.57% of the sample is held by the ten biggest clonotypes.

The sample holds many counts of this clonotype. The target of this receptor is not known. There are no base qualities to consult, and no much larger clone falls within one base. The CDR3 spans 17 residues, from the cysteine through the phenylalanine. CDR3 DNA only is kept here, 51 bases in frame from base 1. CDR1 and CDR2 were assigned from the germline V gene as MNHNS and SASEGT. V trim: 7 bases; J trim: 2 bases; unmatched bases: 12. Study-wide findings and limitations: Strong co-clustering of samples prepared in the same batch was shown by direct clustering with F measure, prompting a batch-effect correction. Normalized Chao1 diversity was significantly lower in multiple sclerosis patients than controls, suggesting substantial peripheral T-cell clonal expansion. Significantly higher frequencies in patients than in controls were found for five or six TRBV segments, including TRBV5-6, TRBV5-1 and TRBV20-1. The control group was slightly older than the multiple sclerosis patient group.

The sequenced sample was blood. The origin of this receptor is a girl aged 10-17 years with multiple sclerosis. Here the chain combines TRBV6-1 and TRBJ2-5; 11 bases in between match TRBD2. In nucleotide form, the sequence is TGTGCCAGCACGGGGGCTAGCGGGGGGACGGCTCAAGAGACCCAGTACTTC. This is translated as CASTGASGGTAQETQYF.